This passage covers 26 T cell receptor beta chains from one sample sequenced in a study of blood T cell repertoires in COVID-19 (dated by TCRdb to the early 2020s). Receptor amplification or capture employed the immunoSEQ multiplex PCR assay. TCRdb re-hosts the immuneACCESS table, in-frame sequences only. Its copies lack some clones; in the studies checked, an unresolved V gene accounts for under half of them, and the cause for the rest is not known. The sample records more than 110,000 clones, about 89% of which are singletons. Together, the top ten hold 2.5% to 3% of the sample. Sample: peripheral blood. The receptors stem from a man in his 60s with active or convalescent COVID-19.

The genes are TRBV7-3 and TRBJ1-1; D not resolved. CDR3 length: 17 residues. Germline CDR1 reads SGHTA; CDR2 reads FQGTGA. Trimming took off 2 bases at V and 9 bases at J, with 25 bases between the two ends. The CDR3 DNA sequence: TGTGCCAGCAGCTTAGTTTCTATAGGTCCTGTCGGGTCAAAAGCTTTCTTT. Amino acids: CASSLVSIGPVGSKAFF. The full variable domain, in which reference TRBV7-3 and TRBJ1-1 provide the parts outside the CDR3, is GAGVSQTPSNKVTEKGKYVELRCDPISGHTALYWYRQSLGQGPEFLIYFQGTGAADDSGLPNDRFFAVRPEGSVSTLKIQRTERGDSAVYLCASSLVSIGPVGSKAFFGQGTRLTVV.

This rearrangement joins TRBV4-3 to TRBJ1-2; 7 bases are a match to TRBD1. Germline V gene lookup returns CDR1 LGHNA and CDR2 YSLEER. V lost 1 base to trimming and J lost 2 bases; unmatched junction nucleotides: 4. This CDR3 region has 15 residues. This chain's CDR3 is CASSQAGQPNYGYTF. The CDR3, as DNA: TGCGCCAGCAGCCAAGCGGGACAGCCAAACTATGGCTACACCTTC.

V is TRBV5-4 and J is TRBJ2-3; D gene uncertain. Germline CDR1 is SGHNT and CDR2 is YYREEE (reference sequence). The germline V and J ends were trimmed by 4 bases and 5 bases, with 14 bases remaining between them. The CDR3 has 14 residues. This chain's CDR3 is CASSPAEGRDTQYF. The DNA of the CDR3 is TGTGCCAGCAGCCCGGCGGAAGGTCGAGATACGCAGTATTTT.

The chain combines TRBV27 with TRBJ2-7; the match to TRBD1 covers 8 bases. The V gene's germline CDR1 is MNHEY and CDR2 SMNVEV (reference sequence). V gave up 1 base and J gave up 2 bases; unmatched junction bases: 4. The CDR3 spans 15 residues. The CDR3: CASSLFAGGAYEQYF. The CDR3 DNA reads TGTGCCAGCAGTTTATTCGCAGGGGGCGCCTACGAGCAGTACTTC.

The chain uses TRBV7-9 and TRBJ2-7; D is unresolved. Germline assignment: CDR1 SEHNR and CDR2 FQNEAQ (reference sequence). The CDR3 has 16 residues. The ends were cut back, 0 bases at V and 0 bases at J, with 12 bases in the middle. CDR3 bases: TGTGCCAGCAGCTTAGCGCTCGACCCTAGCTCCTACGAGCAGTACTTC. Translating it yields CASSLALDPSSYEQYF. The variable domain in full, with the rest retrieved from reference TRBV7-9 and TRBJ2-7, is DTGVSQNPRHKITKRGQNVTFRCDPISEHNRLYWYRQTLGQGPEFLTYFQNEAQLEKSRLLSDRFSAERPKGSFSTLEIQRTEQGDSAMYLCASSLALDPSSYEQYFGPGTRLTVT.

The chain is built from TRBV7-2 and TRBJ1-1, with D perhaps TRBD1 (5 bases). CDR1 is SGHTA and CDR2 is FQGNSA in the germline V gene. This CDR3 has 14 amino acids. V gave up 3 bases and J gave up 1 base, with 9 bases separating them. The chain's CDR3 is CASSLVGGNTEAFF. The CDR3 DNA sequence: TGTGCCAGCAGCTTGGTCGGGGGGAACACTGAAGCTTTCTTT.

The CDR3, as DNA: TGTGCCAGCCGGGGTGGTATCGCGAGCAATCAGCCCCAGCATTTT. It translates to CASRGGIASNQPQHF. The genes are TRBV6-5 and TRBJ1-5; no clear D gene. The CDR3 has 15 amino acids. Per germline, CDR1 MNHEY and CDR2 SVGAGI. Trimming left V 8 bases short and J 1 base short, with 15 bases between.

The rearrangement uses TRBV28 and TRBJ1-5, with D maybe TRBD1 (5 bases). The germline gives CDR1 MDHEN, CDR2 SYDVKM. The CDR3 consists of 15 residues. Trimming stripped 3 bases from V and 1 base from J, with 10 bases between. The CDR3 sequence is CASSFVDTSNQPQHF. The CDR3 bases are TGTGCCAGCAGTTTTGTGGACACGAGCAATCAGCCCCAGCATTTT.

Turning to this clone: A junction boundary mismatches the germline segment, possibly from a read error. The chain is built from TRBV7-2 and TRBJ1-1, with D unresolved. The CDR3 has 14 amino acids. Germline loops: CDR1 SGHTA, CDR2 FQGNSA. The CDR3 loop is CASSPEPLKTEAFF. The CDR3 DNA follows: TGTGCCAGCAGTCCTGAGCCGCTGAAGACTGAAGCTTTCTTT. The complete variable domain, with remaining parts taken from reference TRBV7-2 and TRBJ1-1, reads GAGVSQSPSNKVTEKGKDVELRCDPISGHTALYWYRQSLGQGLEFLIYFQGNSAPDKSGLPSDRFSAERTGGSVSTLTIQRTQQEDSAVYLCASSPEPLKTEAFFGQGTRLTVV.

This chain uses TRBV27 with TRBJ2-3; 15 bases line up with TRBD2. The trim removed 2 bases at V and 0 bases at J, leaving 15 bases unmatched. Germline V gives CDR1 MNHEY, CDR2 SMNVEV (reference sequence). This CDR3 spans 22 amino acids. The CDR3 reads CASSLLRSRGLAGGFSTDTQYF. The CDR3 DNA sequence: TGTGCCAGCAGTTTACTTCGCTCGCGGGGACTAGCGGGGGGCTTTAGCACAGATACGCAGTATTTT.

J is TRBJ1-5 and V is TRBV19, with TRBD1 matching over 7 bases. The CDR3 loop spans 14 amino acids. J was trimmed by 2 bases and V by 7 bases; bases with no gene match: 5. CDR1 is LNHDA and CDR2 is SQIVND in the germline V gene (reference sequence). In DNA, the CDR3 is TGTGCCAGTACCGTCACAGGGGGCAATCAGCCCCAGCATTTT. Protein sequence: CASTVTGGNQPQHF.

This chain uses TRBV5-1 with TRBJ2-5; the match to TRBD2 covers 9 bases. This CDR3 spans 20 amino acids. Per germline, CDR1 SGHRS and CDR2 YFSETQ. J gave up 3 bases and V 2 bases, and 20 bases lay outside the gene matches. CDR3 protein: CASSFNPSGTQSRLKETQYF. The CDR3 DNA is TGCGCCAGCAGCTTTAATCCTAGCGGGACGCAATCCCGCCTGAAAGAGACCCAGTACTTC.

The rearrangement links TRBV9 to TRBJ2-7, with D perhaps TRBD2 (6 bases). Trimming removed 3 bases from V and 6 bases from J, with 16 bases in between. The V gene's germline CDR1 is SGDLS and CDR2 YYNGEE. This CDR3 contains 14 residues. The CDR3 region is CASSGTGTPIEQYF. CDR3 nucleotide sequence: TGTGCCAGCAGCGGTACCGGGACTCCGATCGAGCAGTACTTC.

The chain employs TRBV27 and TRBJ2-1; 9 nucleotides agree with TRBD2. From germline, CDR1 is MNHEY and CDR2 SMNVEV (reference sequence). V trimming: 8 bases; J trimming: 6 bases; junction bases outside the gene matches: 11. There are 15 residues in the CDR3. The CDR3, as DNA: TGTGCCAGCGAAAGGGCGGCGGGAGGGATCAATGAGCAGTTCTTC. It encodes CASERAAGGINEQFF.

The chain carries TRBV10-3 and TRBJ2-7; TRBD2 matches at 8 bases. The V gene's germline CDR1 is ENHRY and CDR2 SYGVKD. The CDR3 contains 16 residues. V was pared by 2 bases and J by 0 bases, with 6 bases of the junction left unmatched. The CDR3 coding sequence is TGTGCCATCAGTGAGAGCGGCGGGGGGAGCTCCTACGAGCAGTACTTC. It codes for CAISESGGGSSYEQYF.

The rearrangement joins TRBV5-1 to TRBJ1-6; 7 bases agree with TRBD1. This CDR3 is 16 amino acids long. With 4 bases clipped from V and 8 bases from J, the junction kept 12 bases outside the gene matches. Germline assignment: CDR1 SGHRS and CDR2 YFSETQ. CDR3: CASSPTGAQGDSPLHF. CDR3 DNA: TGCGCCAGCAGCCCTACAGGGGCCCAAGGGGATTCACCCCTCCACTTT.

The rearrangement joins TRBV7-8 to TRBJ2-5; 15 bases are shared with TRBD2. The CDR3 runs 19 residues. The V gene end was trimmed by 2 bases and the J gene end by 4 bases; junction bases not matched to a gene: 11. CDR1 and CDR2 from the germline V gene are SGHVS and FQNEAQ. The CDR3 DNA follows: TGTGCCAGCAGCTTACCCCGGAGGACTAGCGGGAGGGCCCGAGAGACCCAGTACTTC. Protein: CASSLPRRTSGRARETQYF.

The rearrangement joins TRBV5-1 to TRBJ1-1, with D possibly matching TRBD1 (6 bases). Trimming removed 0 bases at V and 3 bases at J, with 12 bases between. The CDR3 is made up of 15 amino acids. Germline V CDR1 and CDR2: SGHRS, YFSETQ. In DNA form, the CDR3 reads TGCGCCAGCAGCTTGGGCCACAGGGATGACACTGAAGCTTTCTTT. This translates into CASSLGHRDDTEAFF.

This chain uses TRBV30 with TRBJ2-3; D might be TRBD1 (6 bases). CDR1 and CDR2 (germline): GTSNPN, SVGIG (reference sequence). The CDR3 is 14 residues long. Deletions cut 5 bases from V and 0 bases from J, with 12 bases between. CDR3 nucleotide sequence: TGTGCCTGGGCCGGGACACAGAGCACAGATACGCAGTATTTT. Protein: CAWAGTQSTDTQYF.

Comments on this clone: Other DNA sequences from this sample encode an identical CDR3 as well. The V gene is TRBV7-2, the J gene TRBJ2-1; 9 positions agree with TRBD2. Looked up from germline, CDR1 is SGHTA and CDR2 is FQGNSA. There are 14 residues in the CDR3. Germline trimming cut 3 bases from V and 6 bases from J; bases unmatched to any gene: 3. The CDR3 coding sequence is TGTGCCAGCAGCTTCGGCGGGGGGGCCAATGAGCAGTTCTTC. This sequence encodes CASSFGGGANEQFF.

The chain links TRBV2 to TRBJ1-2; D possibly corresponds to TRBD1 (6 bases). Trimming removed 10 bases at V and 7 bases at J, with 19 bases between. CDR1 and CDR2 from the germline V gene are SNHLY and FYNNEI. The CDR3 totals 13 residues. This CDR3 reads CATSPGELGGYTF. CDR3 in DNA: TGTGCCACCTCACCAGGGGAGTTAGGTGGCTACACCTTC.

The gene calls are TRBV2 and TRBJ2-1; TRBD2 aligns across 10 bases. Germline CDR1 and CDR2: SNHLY and FYNNEI. This CDR3 is built from 14 residues. J was trimmed by 7 bases and V by 6 bases; bases with no gene match: 6. CDR3 bases: TGTGCCAGCAGGAAGCGGGGGGGATGGAATGAGCAGTTCTTC. Translating gives CASRKRGGWNEQFF.

V is TRBV5-1 and J is TRBJ1-1; a weak D match, TRBD1 (6 bases). This CDR3 has 16 amino acids. Germline assignment: CDR1 SGHRS and CDR2 YFSETQ. V was shortened by 0 bases and J by 0 bases, with 12 bases between the two germline ends. The CDR3 nucleotides read TGCGCCAGCAGCTTGGCACCGGGACAAGTGAACACTGAAGCTTTCTTT. Its protein is CASSLAPGQVNTEAFF.

The V call is TRBV19, the J call TRBJ2-1; 8 bases are a match to TRBD2. Germline trimming cut 3 bases from V and 7 bases from J; bases unmatched to any gene: 11. The CDR3 consists of 16 residues. Germline values: CDR1 LNHDA, CDR2 SQIVND (reference sequence). CDR3 sequence reads: CASSISGGTDRNEQFF. CDR3 bases: TGTGCCAGTAGTATCAGCGGGGGAACCGATCGTAATGAGCAGTTCTTC. Filled out from reference TRBV19 and TRBJ2-1, the complete variable domain reads DGGITQSPKYLFRKEGQNVTLSCEQNLNHDAMYWYRQDPGQGLRLIYYSQIVNDFQKGDIAEGYSVSREKKESFPLTVTSAQKNPTAFYLCASSISGGTDRNEQFFGPGTRLTVL.

The chain has TRBV3-1 (or the pseudogene TRBV3-2) and TRBJ2-7; D remains ambiguous. Germline V gene lookup returns CDR1 LGHDT and CDR2 YNNKEL (reference sequence). The CDR3 covers 12 residues. Trimming took 3 bases from V and 2 from J, leaving 5 bases between them. CDR3 sequence (DNA): TGTGCCAGCAGCCATGACACCTACGAGCAGTACTTC. It yields the protein CASSHDTYEQYF.

CDR3 in DNA: TGTGCCAGCAGTCCCCCGACGGGGGGAAATGGCTACACCTTC. Translation gives CASSPPTGGNGYTF. The gene calls are TRBV28 and TRBJ1-2; the D gene is possibly TRBD1 (5 bases). CDR3 length: 14 amino acids. The germline V gene has CDR1 MDHEN and CDR2 SYDVKM. V was pared by 5 bases and J by 6 bases, with 16 bases between.